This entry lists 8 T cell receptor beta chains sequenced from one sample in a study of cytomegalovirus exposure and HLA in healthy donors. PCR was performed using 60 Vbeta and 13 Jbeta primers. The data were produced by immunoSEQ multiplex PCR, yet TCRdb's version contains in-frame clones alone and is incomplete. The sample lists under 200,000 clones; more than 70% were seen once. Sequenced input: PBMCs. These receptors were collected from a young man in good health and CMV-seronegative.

This chain's CDR3 is CASSRQGAITEAFF. CDR3 nucleotides: TGTGCCAGCAGCCGACAGGGGGCGATCACTGAAGCTTTCTTT. V usage is TRBV6-4 and J usage is TRBJ1-1, with 10 positions matching TRBD1. Germline values: CDR1 MRHNA, CDR2 SNTAGT. With V trimmed by 6 bases and J by 4 bases, 5 bases remained unmatched. CDR3 length equals 14 residues.

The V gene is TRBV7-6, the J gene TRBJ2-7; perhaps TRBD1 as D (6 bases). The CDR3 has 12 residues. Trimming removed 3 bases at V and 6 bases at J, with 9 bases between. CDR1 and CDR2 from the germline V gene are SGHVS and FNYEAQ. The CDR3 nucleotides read TGTGCCAGCAGCTTGCAGGGGACCGAGCAGTACTTC. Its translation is CASSLQGTEQYF.

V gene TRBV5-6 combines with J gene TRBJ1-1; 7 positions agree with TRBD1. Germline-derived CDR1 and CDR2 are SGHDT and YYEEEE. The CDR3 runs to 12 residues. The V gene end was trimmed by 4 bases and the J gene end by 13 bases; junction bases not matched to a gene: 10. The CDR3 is CASSQNRQGDFF. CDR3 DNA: TGTGCCAGCAGCCAGAATAGACAGGGCGATTTCTTT. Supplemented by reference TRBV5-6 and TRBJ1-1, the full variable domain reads DAGVTQSPTHLIKTRGQQVTLRCSPKSGHDTVSWYQQALGQGPQFIFQYYEEEERQRGNFPDRFSGHQFPNYSSELNVNALLLGDSALYLCASSQNRQGDFFGQGTRLTVV.

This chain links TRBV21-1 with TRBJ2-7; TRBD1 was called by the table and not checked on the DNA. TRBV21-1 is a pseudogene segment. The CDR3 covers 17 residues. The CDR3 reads CASSLWASPVTHYEQYF. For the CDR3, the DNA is TGTGCCAGCAGCTTGTGGGCCAGCCCCGTCACCCATTACGAGCAGTACTTC.

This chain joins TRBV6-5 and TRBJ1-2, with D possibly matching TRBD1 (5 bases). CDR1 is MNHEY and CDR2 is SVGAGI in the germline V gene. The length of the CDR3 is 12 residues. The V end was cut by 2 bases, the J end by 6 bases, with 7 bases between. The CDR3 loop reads CASSYQGNGYTF. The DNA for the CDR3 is TGTGCCAGCAGTTACCAGGGTAATGGCTACACCTTC.

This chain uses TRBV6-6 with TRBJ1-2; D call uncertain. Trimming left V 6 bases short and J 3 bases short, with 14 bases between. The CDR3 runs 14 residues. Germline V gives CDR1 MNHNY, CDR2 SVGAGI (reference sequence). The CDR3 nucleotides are TGTGCCAGCAGACGTACAAGGCAGGACTATGGCTACACCTTC. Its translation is CASRRTRQDYGYTF.

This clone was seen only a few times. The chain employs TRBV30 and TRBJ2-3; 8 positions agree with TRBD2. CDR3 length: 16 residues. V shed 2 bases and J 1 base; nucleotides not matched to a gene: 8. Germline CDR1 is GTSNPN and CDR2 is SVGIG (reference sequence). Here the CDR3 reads CAWSPPWRGGTDTQYF. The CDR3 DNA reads TGTGCCTGGAGTCCCCCGTGGCGGGGGGGCACAGATACGCAGTATTTT.

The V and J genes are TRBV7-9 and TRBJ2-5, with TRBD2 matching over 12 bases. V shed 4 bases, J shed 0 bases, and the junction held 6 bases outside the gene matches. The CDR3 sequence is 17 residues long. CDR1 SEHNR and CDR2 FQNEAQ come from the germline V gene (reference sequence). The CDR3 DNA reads TGTGCCAGCAGCTCCGGACTAGCGGGGACGTACCAAGAGACCCAGTACTTC. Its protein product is CASSSGLAGTYQETQYF.